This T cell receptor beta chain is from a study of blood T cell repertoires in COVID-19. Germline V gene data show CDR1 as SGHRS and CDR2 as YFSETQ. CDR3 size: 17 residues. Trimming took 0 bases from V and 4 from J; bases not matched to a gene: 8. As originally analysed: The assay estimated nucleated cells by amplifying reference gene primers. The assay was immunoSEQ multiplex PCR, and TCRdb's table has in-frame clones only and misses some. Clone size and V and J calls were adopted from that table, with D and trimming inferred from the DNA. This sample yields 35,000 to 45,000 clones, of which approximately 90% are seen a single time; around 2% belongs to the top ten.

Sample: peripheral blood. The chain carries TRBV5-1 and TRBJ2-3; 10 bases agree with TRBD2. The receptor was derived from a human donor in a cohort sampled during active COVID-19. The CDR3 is CASSLALAGASPDTQYF. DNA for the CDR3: TGCGCCAGCAGCTTGGCCCTAGCGGGGGCTTCACCAGATACGCAGTATTTT.